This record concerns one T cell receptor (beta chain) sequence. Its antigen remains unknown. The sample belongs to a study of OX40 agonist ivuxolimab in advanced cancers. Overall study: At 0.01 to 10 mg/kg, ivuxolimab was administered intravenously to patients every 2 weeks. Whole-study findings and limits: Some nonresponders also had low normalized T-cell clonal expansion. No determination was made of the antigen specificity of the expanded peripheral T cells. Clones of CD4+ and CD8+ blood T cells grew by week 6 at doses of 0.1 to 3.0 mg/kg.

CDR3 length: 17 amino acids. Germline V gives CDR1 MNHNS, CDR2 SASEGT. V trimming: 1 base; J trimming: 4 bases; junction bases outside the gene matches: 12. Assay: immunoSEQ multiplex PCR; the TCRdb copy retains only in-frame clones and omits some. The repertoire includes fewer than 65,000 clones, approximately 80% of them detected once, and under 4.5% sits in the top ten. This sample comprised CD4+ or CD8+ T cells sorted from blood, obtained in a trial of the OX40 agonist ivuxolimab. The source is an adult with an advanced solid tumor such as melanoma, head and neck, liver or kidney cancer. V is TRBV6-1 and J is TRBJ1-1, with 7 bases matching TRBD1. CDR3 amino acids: CASSEDLISRGFTEAFF. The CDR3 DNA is TGTGCCAGCAGTGAAGACTTGATAAGCAGGGGGTTCACTGAAGCTTTCTTT.